This T cell receptor beta chain was recovered during a study of OX40 agonist ivuxolimab in advanced cancers. Study-wide points: Dose levels from 0.1 to 3.0 mg/kg saw CD4+ and CD8+ blood T cells expand clonally by week 6.

CDR3 length equals 13 residues. The V and J ends lost 2 bases and 1 base respectively, with 5 bases between them. Germline CDR1 is LNHDA and CDR2 is SQIVND (reference sequence). Concerning this clone: Its antigen is not known.

The repertoire was sequenced with immunoSEQ multiplex PCR; TCRdb's copy has only in-frame clones and lacks some. Found here are more than 60,000 clones, about 88% of them singletons; the top ten hold roughly 0.9%. This chain joins TRBV19 and TRBJ1-1; no definite D call. The sequence was obtained from an adult with an advanced solid tumor such as melanoma, head and neck, liver or kidney cancer. Sequences were derived from CD4+ or CD8+ T cells sorted from blood, sampled in a trial of the OX40 agonist ivuxolimab. The CDR3 region has the DNA TGTGCCAGTAGTATAACCACGAACACTGAAGCTTTCTTT. Translation: CASSITTNTEAFF.